A single sample is the source of the 24 T cell receptor beta chains below, sequenced in a study of shared clonotypes between healthy human individuals. Only in-frame clones appear in the TCRdb table, and some are missing; sequencing was by immunoSEQ multiplex PCR. The sample lists around 990,000 clones, 60% to 80% seen once, with 0.89% in the top ten. The sequenced sample consisted of memory CD4+ T cells from PBMCs. Noted subset: CD45RA-negative fraction. The origin of the receptors is a man in his late teens or twenties in good health. Some clones in this sample may be carry-over from other donors' samples.

The rearrangement links TRBV13 to TRBJ2-5, with 7 bases matching TRBD2. Trimming removed 5 bases from V and 5 bases from J; junction bases left unmatched: 8. Per germline, CDR1 PRHDT and CDR2 FYEKMQ (reference sequence). The CDR3 has 14 amino acids. CDR3 region: CASSTFGGKETQYF. CDR3 nucleotide sequence: TGTGCCAGCAGCACTTTCGGGGGGAAGGAGACCCAGTACTTC.

The chain combines TRBV28 with TRBJ1-2; D possibly corresponds to TRBD1 (5 bases). Per the germline V gene, CDR1 is MDHEN and CDR2 is SYDVKM. The CDR3 is 14 amino acids. V lost 8 bases to trimming and J lost 0 bases, with 13 bases between them. The CDR3 here is CASGGAVSNYGYTF. The CDR3 region has the DNA TGTGCCAGCGGCGGGGCAGTCTCTAACTATGGCTACACCTTC.

The chain carries TRBV10-2 and TRBJ1-5; D not certain. V was pared by 7 bases and J by 9 bases, with 19 bases between. Germline V gene sequence: CDR1 WSHSY, CDR2 SAAADI. The CDR3 is 14 amino acids. CDR3 coding DNA: TGCGCCAGCACTCCCGGGCCTCGGGGAGGGCCCCAGCATTTT. This codes for CASTPGPRGGPQHF.

V is TRBV28 and J is TRBJ1-5, with 7 nucleotides matching TRBD1. The CDR3 totals 13 residues. Germline V lookup: CDR1 MDHEN, CDR2 SYDVKM. J lost 9 bases, V lost 4 bases, and 6 bases had no gene match. The CDR3, as DNA: TGTGCCAGCAGTTCCATACAGGGGCGGCCCCAGCATTTT. Translation gives CASSSIQGRPQHF.

V gene TRBV7-2 combines with J gene TRBJ2-7, with 9 nucleotides matching TRBD2. V lost 2 bases to trimming and J lost 3 bases; unmatched junction nucleotides: 11. There are 17 residues in the CDR3. Germline CDR1 is SGHTA and CDR2 is FQGNSA. In nucleotides, the CDR3 is TGTGCCAGCAGCTTATACGGGTGGAGCGGGAGGTTCTACGAGCAGTACTTC. Translated: CASSLYGWSGRFYEQYF.

The chain couples TRBV15 to TRBJ2-7, with D hard to call. CDR3 size: 16 residues. From germline, CDR1 is LNHNV and CDR2 YYDKDF (reference sequence). With 0 bases removed from V and 4 bases from J, the gap between germline ends came to 16 bases. CDR3 loop: CATSREGTLGVYEQYF. The CDR3 bases are TGTGCCACCAGCAGAGAAGGTACCTTAGGAGTATACGAGCAGTACTTC.

This clone has a single count. J is TRBJ2-2 and V is TRBV5-4; D is tentatively TRBD1 or TRBD2 (5 bases each). Germline CDR1 and CDR2: SGHNT and YYREEE (reference sequence). CDR3 length: 18 amino acids. V lost 3 bases and J lost 8, with 26 bases in between. The CDR3 reads CASSSWRGLTGGFGELFF. CDR3 nucleotides: TGTGCCAGCAGCTCTTGGCGTGGGTTGACTGGGGGTTTTGGGGAGCTGTTTTTT.

The V and J genes are TRBV6-5 and TRBJ2-1, with TRBD2 as a possible D gene (7 bases). The CDR3 consists of 16 residues. Trimming shortened V by 2 bases and J by 11 bases, and 22 bases separated the two germline ends. Germline assignment: CDR1 MNHEY and CDR2 SVGAGI. The CDR3 DNA sequence: TGTGCCAGCAGTTACCTTGGCGGGGGCTCTACAATGAAGCAGTTCTTC. Amino acids: CASSYLGGGSTMKQFF.

The chain uses TRBV19 and TRBJ1-2, with TRBD1 identical over 9 bases. The V segment lost 5 bases and the J segment 8 bases; nucleotides outside the gene matches: 21. Germline loops: CDR1 LNHDA, CDR2 SQIVND (reference sequence). This CDR3 spans 18 amino acids. In DNA, the CDR3 is TGTGCCAGTAGTTCAAAGTCCCGGGACAGGGTCGGGCTTGGCGGCTACACCTTC. The encoded protein is CASSSKSRDRVGLGGYTF. The variable domain in full, with the rest retrieved from reference TRBV19 and TRBJ1-2, is DGGITQSPKYLFRKEGQNVTLSCEQNLNHDAMYWYRQDPGQGLRLIYYSQIVNDFQKGDIAEGYSVSREKKESFPLTVTSAQKNPTAFYLCASSSKSRDRVGLGGYTFGSGTRLTVV.

The rearrangement uses TRBV15 and TRBJ1-5, with D possibly TRBD1 on 5 matching bases. CDR3 length equals 17 residues. Per the germline V gene, CDR1 is LNHNV and CDR2 is YYDKDF (reference sequence). V lost 6 bases and J 6 bases, leaving 24 bases between the germline ends. The CDR3 DNA sequence: TGTGCCACCAGTCGGGGCAGGGCATATGGTGGTACTCAGCCCCAGCATTTT. Amino acids: CATSRGRAYGGTQPQHF.

The V gene is TRBV5-5, the J gene TRBJ2-3; D not resolved. CDR3 length: 14 residues. V lost 2 bases, J lost 0 bases, and 7 bases lay in between. CDR1 is SGHKS and CDR2 is YYEKEE in the germline V gene (reference sequence). The CDR3 DNA reads TGTGCCAGCAGCTTCCTCACTAGCACAGATACGCAGTATTTT. Protein product: CASSFLTSTDTQYF.

The chain uses TRBV11-1 and TRBJ2-7; D not certain. Between the trimmed V and J ends, which lost 3 bases and 4 bases, there was a span of 16 bases. From germline, CDR1 is SGHAT and CDR2 FQDESV (reference sequence). CDR3 length: 15 amino acids. CDR3 region: CASSFESGPLYEQYF. The DNA of the CDR3 is TGTGCCAGCAGCTTTGAATCTGGGCCGTTGTACGAGCAGTACTTC.

J is TRBJ2-6 and V is TRBV11-2; D gene unclear. This CDR3 contains 13 residues. From germline, CDR1 is SGHAT and CDR2 FQNNGV. Trimming took 8 bases from V and 4 from J, leaving 9 bases between them. The CDR3 loop reads CASLRVGANVLTF. CDR3 bases: TGTGCCAGCCTTCGAGTAGGGGCCAACGTCCTGACTTTC.

In the case of this clone: One end of the junction varies from germline; a read error may be responsible. This chain connects TRBV2 to TRBJ1-6; possible D gene TRBD1, 5 bases. The CDR3 totals 14 residues. In germline, CDR1 is SNHLY, CDR2 FYNNEI. The CDR3 DNA is TGTGCCAGCAGTCGGGACTCCGATAATTCACCCCTCCACTTT. It specifies CASSRDSDNSPLHF.

The rearrangement links TRBV28 to TRBJ1-3; D is ambiguous. CDR1 MDHEN and CDR2 SYDVKM come from the germline V gene. This CDR3 spans 16 amino acids. Trimming pared 1 base from V and 0 bases from J, leaving 10 bases between. The CDR3 sequence is CASSLYRMSSGNTIYF. CDR3 bases: TGTGCCAGCAGTTTATACCGGATGAGCTCTGGAAACACCATATATTTT.

Note on this clone: A much larger clonotype is one base distant, so this may be a read error. This chain connects TRBV13 to TRBJ2-3; 12 bases fit TRBD2. After removal of 5 bases from V and 0 bases from J, the junction contained 3 bases not matched to a gene. The CDR3 runs 16 residues. Germline V CDR1 and CDR2: PRHDT, FYEKMQ (reference sequence). Here the CDR3 reads CASSAGLAGSTDTQYF. CDR3 in DNA: TGTGCCAGCAGCGCGGGACTAGCGGGTAGCACAGATACGCAGTATTTT. The whole variable domain, filled in from reference TRBV13 and TRBJ2-3, reads AAGVIQSPRHLIKEKRETATLKCYPIPRHDTVYWYQQGPGQDPQFLISFYEKMQSDKGSIPDRFSAQQFSDYHSELNMSSLELGDSALYFCASSAGLAGSTDTQYFGPGTRLTVL.

V usage is TRBV5-6 and J usage is TRBJ1-1; D perhaps matches TRBD1 (6 bases). The germline V and J ends were trimmed by 0 bases and 0 bases, with 9 bases remaining between them. The CDR3 runs 15 residues. Germline CDR1 SGHDT, CDR2 YYEEEE. Here the CDR3 DNA reads TGTGCCAGCAGCTTGGTTCAGGGGCTGAACACTGAAGCTTTCTTT. This encodes CASSLVQGLNTEAFF.

The J gene is TRBJ2-2, the V gene TRBV6-4; 10 bases match TRBD2. J lost 2 bases, V lost 2 bases, and 5 bases had no gene match. Germline loops: CDR1 MRHNA, CDR2 SNTAGT. The CDR3 is made up of 17 amino acids. The CDR3 DNA follows: TGTGCCAGCAGTGACAGCGGGAGGGCGGGAAACACCGGGGAGCTGTTTTTT. Its protein product is CASSDSGRAGNTGELFF.

This clone was seen only a few times. This chain joins TRBV11-2 and TRBJ2-3; D is ambiguous. Trimming left V 3 bases short and J 5 bases short, with 12 bases between. The CDR3 is made up of 14 amino acids. CDR1 SGHAT and CDR2 FQNNGV come from the germline V gene. As DNA, the CDR3 is TGTGCCAGCAGCTTCTCACCAAACGAAGATACGCAGTATTTT. Protein sequence: CASSFSPNEDTQYF.

The chain joins TRBV5-1 to TRBJ2-7; 8 bases map to TRBD2. This CDR3 contains 15 residues. With V trimmed by 6 bases and J by 4 bases, 12 bases remained unmatched. The germline V gene encodes CDR1 SGHRS and CDR2 YFSETQ. As DNA, the CDR3 is TGCGCCAGCAAGGAGAATAGCGGGAAGCTTTACGAGCAGTACTTC. Amino acid sequence: CASKENSGKLYEQYF.

V is TRBV6-5 and J is TRBJ2-5, with D possibly being TRBD1 (6 bases). The germline V gene encodes CDR1 MNHEY and CDR2 SVGAGI. Trimming cost V 10 bases and J 4 bases, with 10 bases left between them. The CDR3 is made up of 11 amino acids. The CDR3, as DNA: TGTGCCACCTTAGGGGGAGAGACCCAGTACTTC. The encoded protein is CATLGGETQYF.

This chain joins TRBV5-1 and TRBJ2-3; 7 positions agree with TRBD1. The CDR3 runs 16 residues. Germline CDR1 and CDR2: SGHRS and YFSETQ. J lost 0 bases, V lost 3 bases, and 7 bases had no gene match. Written as DNA, the CDR3 is TGCGCCAGCAGCTATGGACAGGCCTCTAGCACAGATACGCAGTATTTT. It translates to CASSYGQASSTDTQYF. Using reference TRBV5-1 and TRBJ2-3 for the parts outside the CDR3, the full variable domain is KAGVTQTPRYLIKTRGQQVTLSCSPISGHRSVSWYQQTPGQGLQFLFEYFSETQRNKGNFPGRFSGRQFSNSRSEMNVSTLELGDSALYLCASSYGQASSTDTQYFGPGTRLTVL.

Notes on this clone: The sample has other DNA sequences that encode this CDR3 too. The chain joins TRBV15 to TRBJ2-5; D is undetermined. The length of the CDR3 is 12 residues. The germline gives CDR1 LNHNV, CDR2 YYDKDF (reference sequence). The V and J ends lost 1 base and 4 bases respectively, with 4 bases between them. The CDR3 DNA reads as TGTGCCACCAGCAGAGTGGGAGAGACCCAGTACTTC. This sequence encodes CATSRVGETQYF.

The chain couples TRBV9 to TRBJ1-3; D gene uncertain. The CDR3 is 13 residues long. V was trimmed by 2 bases and J by 8 bases, leaving 11 bases between them. Germline V CDR1 and CDR2: SGDLS, YYNGEE. In DNA form, the CDR3 reads TGTGCCAGCAGCGTTACCCCCGGGGACACCATATATTTT. Residues: CASSVTPGDTIYF.